One and the same sample provided the 17 T cell receptor beta chains below, sequenced in a study of cytomegalovirus exposure and HLA in healthy donors. The PCR used 60 Vbeta and 13 Jbeta primers. Sequenced by immunoSEQ multiplex PCR; TCRdb stores in-frame clones only, minus some. The table includes more than 140,000 clones, almost 85% detected once. The sequenced sample consisted of PBMCs. The origin of the receptors is a man aged 25 to 40 in good health and CMV-seropositive.

This sequence joins TRBV4-3 and TRBJ1-3, with TRBD1 as a possible D gene (5 bases). The CDR3 has 13 amino acids. Germline V gives CDR1 LGHNA, CDR2 YSLEER. Trimming took 8 bases from V and 2 from J, leaving 10 bases between them. This CDR3 reads CASGGVTGNTIYF. The DNA of the CDR3 is TGCGCCAGCGGGGGGGTTACTGGAAACACCATATATTTT.

J is TRBJ2-3 and V is TRBV5-1; D unresolved. This CDR3 is 13 amino acids long. CDR1 and CDR2 (germline): SGHRS, YFSETQ. V was trimmed by 7 bases and J by 0 bases, leaving 9 bases between them. Here the CDR3 DNA reads TGCGCCAGCGGCCTCTCTAGCACAGATACGCAGTATTTT. Its protein is CASGLSSTDTQYF. Using reference TRBV5-1 and TRBJ2-3 for the parts outside the CDR3, the full variable domain is KAGVTQTPRYLIKTRGQQVTLSCSPISGHRSVSWYQQTPGQGLQFLFEYFSETQRNKGNFPGRFSGRQFSNSRSEMNVSTLELGDSALYLCASGLSSTDTQYFGPGTRLTVL.

The chain carries TRBV11-2 and TRBJ2-3; 7 bases are a match to TRBD1. The germline V gene has CDR1 SGHAT and CDR2 FQNNGV. The ends lost 6 bases at V and 2 bases at J; junction bases unmatched: 11. The CDR3 loop spans 16 amino acids. The CDR3 DNA reads TGTGCCAGCAGTCCCCTTAGGGGGCCATCCACAGATACGCAGTATTTT. Translating it yields CASSPLRGPSTDTQYF.

The chain couples TRBV11-2 to TRBJ2-1, with D perhaps matching TRBD1 (6 bases). Trimming pared 5 bases from V and 6 bases from J, leaving 17 bases between. Germline V CDR1 and CDR2: SGHAT, FQNNGV. The length of the CDR3 is 15 residues. CDR3 in amino acids: CASSQRQQGSNEQFF. The CDR3 nucleotides read TGTGCCAGCAGCCAAAGACAGCAGGGGAGCAATGAGCAGTTCTTC.

This clone has a single count. The same CDR3 arises from other DNA sequences in this sample as well. The chain joins TRBV7-9 to TRBJ2-1; 8 bases align to TRBD1. V dropped 0 bases and J dropped 5; count of bases not matched to a gene: 12. The CDR3 consists of 18 residues. CDR1 is SEHNR, CDR2 FQNEAQ, per germline (reference sequence). The CDR3 spells CASSLAGLGQAKDNEQFF. Written as DNA, the CDR3 is TGTGCCAGCAGCTTAGCAGGTTTGGGACAGGCGAAGGACAATGAGCAGTTCTTC.

The chain links TRBV19 to TRBJ2-2, with TRBD1 identical over 7 bases. The CDR3 extends over 14 amino acids. After removal of 5 bases from V and 6 bases from J, the junction contained 6 bases not matched to a gene. Germline values: CDR1 LNHDA, CDR2 SQIVND (reference sequence). The CDR3 DNA follows: TGTGCCAGTAGTTGGGGACAGTCCCCCGGGGAGCTGTTTTTT. Encoded protein: CASSWGQSPGELFF. Complete variable domain (other parts from reference TRBV19 and TRBJ2-2): DGGITQSPKYLFRKEGQNVTLSCEQNLNHDAMYWYRQDPGQGLRLIYYSQIVNDFQKGDIAEGYSVSREKKESFPLTVTSAQKNPTAFYLCASSWGQSPGELFFGEGSRLTVL.

As for this clone: A junction end diverges from the germline sequence, so it may reflect a read error. The V and J genes are TRBV6-6 and TRBJ2-7, with D tentatively TRBD2 (7 bases). The length of the CDR3 is 15 residues. The germline V gene encodes CDR1 MNHNY and CDR2 SVGAGI (reference sequence). CDR3 in DNA: TGTGCCAGCAGTCCGACGGGGGGCCCTTTCTACGGGCAGTACTTC. It specifies CASSPTGGPFYGQYF.

The J gene is TRBJ2-3, the V gene TRBV5-4; possible D gene TRBD1, 5 bases. This CDR3 has 14 amino acids. V was clipped by 5 bases and J by 2 bases, with 12 bases between them. Germline CDR1 SGHNT, CDR2 YYREEE (reference sequence). CDR3 sequence: CASSPDTHTDTQYF. The CDR3 coding sequence is TGTGCCAGCAGTCCGGACACCCACACAGATACGCAGTATTTT.

This clone came up a few times. The chain carries TRBV2 and TRBJ1-1; 7 bases align to TRBD1. The length of the CDR3 is 17 residues. J was trimmed by 5 bases and V by 4 bases; bases with no gene match: 16. Germline V gene sequence: CDR1 SNHLY, CDR2 FYNNEI. The CDR3 is CASSGNDRETTNTEAFF. DNA for the CDR3: TGTGCCAGCAGTGGAAACGACAGGGAAACTACTAATACTGAAGCTTTCTTT.

CDR3 region: CSVLRFSSYNEQFF. The CDR3, as DNA: TGCAGCGTTCTGAGGTTTAGCTCCTACAATGAGCAGTTCTTC. This rearrangement joins TRBV29-1 to TRBJ2-1; D not certain. This CDR3 region has 14 residues. The V end lost 5 bases, the J end lost 0 bases, and 11 bases lay between the germline ends. Germline assignment: CDR1 SQVTM and CDR2 ANQGSEA.

This clone was seen once. The CDR3: CASSLGQGFYGYTF. CDR3 sequence (DNA): TGTGCCAGCAGTTTGGGACAGGGGTTCTATGGCTACACCTTC. The chain couples TRBV6-5 to TRBJ1-2; TRBD1 aligns across 10 bases. Germline CDR1 MNHEY, CDR2 SVGAGI. V trimming: 4 bases; J trimming: 4 bases; junction bases outside the gene matches: 3. This CDR3 has 14 residues.

This clone was counted only a few times. The V call is TRBV2, the J call TRBJ2-7; 7 bases match TRBD1. The CDR3 has 14 residues. The germline V gene encodes CDR1 SNHLY and CDR2 FYNNEI. V was clipped by 3 bases and J by 5 bases; unmatched bases: 7. CDR3: CASSDQGVKDEQYF. Written as DNA, the CDR3 is TGTGCCAGCAGTGATCAGGGGGTTAAGGACGAGCAGTACTTC.

A word on this clone: At one of its ends the junction is not consistent with the germline gene, which may arise from a read error. J is TRBJ2-5 and V is TRBV7-9, with TRBD1 matching over 7 bases. The CDR3 consists of 13 residues. Germline-derived CDR1 and CDR2 are SEHNR and FQNEAQ (reference sequence). In nucleotides, the CDR3 is TGTTCCAGCAGCTTAGGGGGCCGGGAGACCCAGTACTTC. Its protein is CSSSLGGRETQYF.

The table lists this clone with a few counts. The CDR3 sequence is CASSLGTGGVGSYEQYF. As DNA, the CDR3 is TGTGCCAGCAGCTTAGGGACAGGGGGCGTTGGATCCTACGAGCAGTACTTC. This chain uses TRBV11-2 with TRBJ2-7; 11 nucleotides line up with TRBD1. The germline CDR1 and CDR2 sequences are SGHAT and FQNNGV. The V segment lost 1 base and the J segment 1 base; nucleotides outside the gene matches: 6. CDR3 length: 17 residues. The whole variable domain, filled in from reference TRBV11-2 and TRBJ2-7, reads EAGVAQSPRYKIIEKRQSVAFWCNPISGHATLYWYQQILGQGPKLLIQFQNNGVVDDSQLPKDRFSAERLKGVDSTLKIQPAKLEDSAVYLCASSLGTGGVGSYEQYFGPGTRLTVT.

As DNA, the CDR3 is TGTGCCAGCACCCGGGACAGGGGACGGGTCAATCAGCCCCAGCATTTT. Amino acid sequence: CASTRDRGRVNQPQHF. The chain is built from TRBV25-1 and TRBJ1-5, with 10 bases matching TRBD1. This CDR3 comprises 16 residues. Germline assignment: CDR1 MGHDK and CDR2 SYGVNS. V dropped 7 bases and J dropped 3; count of bases not matched to a gene: 9.

The chain links TRBV6-1 to TRBJ1-5, with TRBD1 matching 9 bases. Germline assignment: CDR1 MNHNS and CDR2 SASEGT. The length of the CDR3 is 15 residues. The J segment lost 7 bases and the V segment lost 7 bases, leaving 11 bases of the junction unmatched. The CDR3 bases are TGTGCCAGCATTCACGGGACAGGGAGTTACCAGCCCCAGCATTTT. Its protein is CASIHGTGSYQPQHF.

The V and J genes are TRBV7-2 and TRBJ1-4, with a tentative D call TRBD1 (6 bases). V lost 1 base and J lost 4, with 16 bases in between. This CDR3 has 17 residues. CDR1 is SGHTA, CDR2 FQGNSA, per germline. CDR3 sequence (DNA): TGTGCCAGCAGCTTAGATTATTTTCGGACAGTTAATGAAAAACTGTTTTTT. This encodes CASSLDYFRTVNEKLFF.